This TCR beta chain was sequenced for a study of blood T cell repertoires in COVID-19. Study context: Samples taken during acute and convalescent COVID-19 were collected in the United States, Italy and Spain. From T cells, B-cell-depleted T cells, or PBMCs came the material, which was cDNA or gDNA.

This CDR3 has 13 amino acids. Trimming cost V 5 bases and J 6 bases; bases outside gene matches: 3. Germline lookup yields CDR1 SGHTA and CDR2 FQGTGA. Here immunoSEQ multiplex PCR was the method, and the copy in TCRdb shows in-frame clones only, minus some. The sample lists approximately 35,000 clones; approximately 91% were seen once. The V call is TRBV7-3, the J call TRBJ1-2; TRBD1 agrees at 10 bases. The receptor was isolated from a human donor in a cohort sampled during active COVID-19. Sequences were obtained from peripheral blood. DNA for the CDR3: TGTGCCAGCAGCGAGACAGGGGGCGATGGCTACACCTTC. This encodes CASSETGGDGYTF. The complete variable domain, with remaining parts taken from reference TRBV7-3 and TRBJ1-2, reads GAGVSQTPSNKVTEKGKYVELRCDPISGHTALYWYRQSLGQGPEFLIYFQGTGAADDSGLPNDRFFAVRPEGSVSTLKIQRTERGDSAVYLCASSETGGDGYTFGSGTRLTVV.